This T cell receptor beta chain was sequenced in a study of CD8+CD57+ T cells in acquired aplastic anemia. The overall study: Roughly 10.8 million reads were obtained on average for healthy donor CD4+ cells.

The study profiled TCR beta VDJ and CDR3 using genomic DNA as template. In TCRdb, the reads were re-called with MiXCR into one record per CDR3 protein. The sample shows 35,000 to 45,000 distinct CDR3 sequences, roughly 77% of them seen only once. Germline loops: CDR1 SNHLY, CDR2 FYNNEI. CDR3 size: 15 residues. The ends lost 6 bases at V and 8 bases at J; junction bases unmatched: 12. This chain connects TRBV2 to TRBJ1-4; 7 nucleotides line up with TRBD1. The sequencing sample was made of sorted CD4+, CD8+, or CD8+CD57+ T cells (not recorded which) from PBMCs. This sequence was found in a human donor in good health, serving as a control. The CDR3 loop is CASRDRTGGREKLFF. The CDR3 DNA reads as TGTGCCAGCAGGGACCGGACAGGAGGTCGCGAAAAACTGTTTTTT.